These 23 T cell receptor beta chains were sequenced from one sample in a study of identical twins. TCRdb re-called the 5' RACE reads with MiXCR, one entry per CDR3 protein. The sample lists some 1,600,000 distinct CDR3 sequences; more than 30% were seen once. Sample: cord blood. Receptor source: a newborn girl in good health.

The rearrangement uses TRBV10-3 and TRBJ1-1; maybe TRBD1 (6 bases). The CDR3 covers 14 residues. CDR1 is ENHRY, CDR2 SYGVKD, per germline. V dropped 6 bases and J dropped 0 bases, with 11 bases sitting between them. The CDR3 loop is CAISDGQMNTEAFF. The CDR3 DNA reads TGTGCCATCAGCGATGGACAGATGAACACTGAAGCTTTCTTT.

The rearrangement uses TRBV7-2 and TRBJ2-7, with a possible D match to TRBD2 (6 bases). Germline CDR1 SGHTA, CDR2 FQGNSA. Trimming cost V 1 base and J 4 bases, with 11 bases left between them. The CDR3 spans 14 residues. CDR3 residues: CASSLGGITYEQYF. Here the CDR3 DNA reads TGTGCCAGCAGCTTAGGCGGGATTACATACGAGCAGTACTTC.

This clonotype was counted at least ten times. The V call is TRBV6-1, the J call TRBJ1-2; D unresolved. Between the trimmed V and J ends, which lost 4 bases and 1 base, there was a span of 10 bases. This CDR3 contains 14 residues. Germline V gene sequence: CDR1 MNHNS, CDR2 SASEGT. The DNA of the CDR3 is TGTGCCAGCAGTGGAACCGGGAGTAACTATGGCTACACCTTC. Protein sequence: CASSGTGSNYGYTF.

V is TRBV4-2 and J is TRBJ2-2, with D perhaps given as TRBD1 or TRBD2 (6 bases each). From germline, CDR1 is LGHNA and CDR2 YNFKEQ. This CDR3 is 18 amino acids long. Deletions cut 4 bases from V and 7 bases from J, with 25 bases between. CDR3 in DNA: TGTGCCAGCAGCCTCCGGTTAGGGGGAAAAGGAGCGGGCGGGGAGCTGTTTTTT. Encoded protein: CASSLRLGGKGAGGELFF.

This clonotype occurred many times. The chain uses TRBV6-6 and TRBJ2-1, with 9 nucleotides matching TRBD2. Germline lookup yields CDR1 MNHNY and CDR2 SVGAGI (reference sequence). CDR3 length: 15 residues. Losses at the gene ends were 5 bases for V and 4 bases for J; bases not matched to a gene: 6. The CDR3 region is CASSTLSGGYNEQFF. The CDR3 region has the DNA TGTGCCAGCAGTACGCTTAGCGGGGGTTACAATGAGCAGTTCTTC.

V gene TRBV9 combines with J gene TRBJ2-1; TRBD2 might be the D (6 bases). This CDR3 has 13 amino acids. Between the trimmed V and J ends, which lost 2 bases and 10 bases, there was a span of 13 bases. From germline, CDR1 is SGDLS and CDR2 YYNGEE. The CDR3: CASSVGDSYEQFF. DNA of the CDR3: TGTGCCAGCAGCGTCGGGGACTCCTACGAGCAGTTCTTC.

Many counts were recorded for this clonotype. The V and J genes are TRBV6-6 and TRBJ2-3; D unresolved. Per germline, CDR1 MNHNY and CDR2 SVGAGI (reference sequence). This CDR3 has 14 amino acids. Trimming shortened V by 6 bases and J by 0 bases, and 10 bases separated the two germline ends. CDR3 in amino acids: CASSSALSTDTQYF. CDR3 in DNA: TGTGCCAGCAGCTCAGCGCTAAGCACAGATACGCAGTATTTT.

In this sample, this clonotype turned up a few times. This chain joins TRBV5-8 and TRBJ2-3; 8 positions match TRBD2. Looked up from germline, CDR1 is SGHTS and CDR2 is YDEGEE. This CDR3 has 14 residues. V trimming: 4 bases; J trimming: 8 bases; junction bases outside the gene matches: 9. The CDR3 coding sequence is TGTGCCAGCAGCCCGGGACTAGATGTTGGTACGCAGTATTTT. Amino acids: CASSPGLDVGTQYF.

The chain is built from TRBV27 and TRBJ1-2, with D uncertain. The V gene's germline CDR1 is MNHEY and CDR2 SMNVEV (reference sequence). Trimming removed 4 bases from V and 4 bases from J, with 13 bases in between. There are 14 residues in the CDR3. The CDR3 here is CASSYGRAGYGYTF. The CDR3 nucleotides read TGTGCCAGCAGTTATGGCCGGGCAGGCTATGGCTACACCTTC.

This clonotype came up many times. The chain links TRBV20-1 to TRBJ2-3; no reliable D call. CDR1 and CDR2 (germline): DFQATT, SNEGSKA (reference sequence). The CDR3 extends over 12 amino acids. V lost 0 bases to trimming and J lost 3 bases, with 4 bases between them. The CDR3: CSARDMTDTQYF. The CDR3 DNA sequence: TGCAGTGCTAGAGACATGACAGATACGCAGTATTTT.

This clonotype was counted a few times. The chain joins TRBV6-1 to TRBJ2-7; TRBD1 matches 9 bases. In germline, CDR1 is MNHNS, CDR2 SASEGT. V dropped 11 bases and J dropped 3; count of bases not matched to a gene: 8. The CDR3 is made up of 13 amino acids. This CDR3 reads CAATGTGRYEQYF. Written as DNA, the CDR3 is TGTGCCGCCACGGGGACAGGGCGCTACGAGCAGTACTTC.

The genes are TRBV27 and TRBJ2-7; D is perhaps TRBD1 or TRBD2 (5 bases each). This CDR3 is built from 12 residues. V was trimmed by 6 bases and J by 3 bases, leaving 9 bases between them. Germline V gene data show CDR1 as MNHEY and CDR2 as SMNVEV (reference sequence). The CDR3 nucleotides read TGTGCCAGCAGCGGGGACCACTACGAGCAGTACTTC. It is translated as CASSGDHYEQYF.

The CDR3 DNA follows: TGCAGTGCCCAATCTGACAGGGATGAAGCTTTCTTT. It yields the protein CSAQSDRDEAFF. The J gene is TRBJ1-1, the V gene TRBV20-1; 7 bases are a match to TRBD1. Germline lookup yields CDR1 DFQATT and CDR2 SNEGSKA (reference sequence). The trim removed 6 bases at V and 7 bases at J, leaving 8 bases unmatched. This CDR3 region has 12 residues.

The sample holds one count of this clonotype. The chain carries TRBV20-1 and TRBJ2-1; 14 positions match TRBD2. After removal of 4 bases from V and 9 bases from J, the junction contained 5 bases not matched to a gene. The CDR3 is made up of 14 amino acids. Germline loops: CDR1 DFQATT, CDR2 SNEGSKA (reference sequence). CDR3 DNA: TGCAGTGCTACCCGACTAGCGGGAGGGGGTGAGCAGTTCTTC. Amino acids: CSATRLAGGGEQFF.

There are a few counts of this clonotype. The chain has TRBV20-1 and TRBJ2-7; D perhaps matches TRBD1 (6 bases). V was pared by 3 bases and J by 5 bases, with 11 bases between. CDR1 is DFQATT, CDR2 SNEGSKA, per germline (reference sequence). CDR3 size: 12 residues. CDR3 in amino acids: CSARETGNEQYF. The CDR3 nucleotides read TGCAGTGCTAGGGAGACAGGTAACGAGCAGTACTTC.

The CDR3 loop reads CASSPDPHKRRNSPLHF. CDR3 nucleotide sequence: TGCGCCAGCAGCCCCGACCCACACAAAAGGAGGAATTCACCCCTCCACTTT. V and J are TRBV4-1 and TRBJ1-6; D is undetermined. V lost 4 bases, J lost 7 bases, and 20 bases lay in between. The CDR3 is made up of 17 amino acids. Germline loops: CDR1 MGHRA, CDR2 YSYEKL.

In this sample, this clonotype turned up once. The V call is TRBV19, the J call TRBJ2-7; 8 nucleotides agree with TRBD2. After removal of 6 bases from V and 7 bases from J, the junction contained 17 bases not matched to a gene. The CDR3 is 16 amino acids. Looked up from germline, CDR1 is LNHDA and CDR2 is SQIVND (reference sequence). In DNA, the CDR3 is TGTGCCAGTAGGGCGCGGCGGGGGGTTACCTACAATGAGCAGTACTTC. Its protein is CASRARRGVTYNEQYF.

Many counts were recorded for this clonotype. The chain recombines TRBV29-1 with TRBJ1-4, with D hard to call. V was cut by 6 bases and J by 5 bases, with 10 bases left in between. CDR1 is SQVTM, CDR2 ANQGSEA, per germline. The CDR3 has 12 residues. CDR3 coding DNA: TGCAGCGTCTTAGACCGAAATGAAAAACTGTTTTTT. Translating gives CSVLDRNEKLFF.

This clonotype was found a few times. V and J are TRBV29-1 and TRBJ2-7, with 13 bases identical to TRBD2. In germline, CDR1 is SQVTM, CDR2 ANQGSEA. The V and J ends lost 1 base and 3 bases, in that order; junction bases with no gene match: 6. The CDR3 is 16 amino acids. CDR3 sequence (DNA): TGCAGCGTTGAAGTGAGGGGACTAGCGGGATTCTACGAGCAGTACTTC. Amino acid sequence: CSVEVRGLAGFYEQYF.

This sequence joins TRBV5-1 and TRBJ2-7, with TRBD2 matching 9 bases. The J call may not be correct, given that the DNA end is closer to TRBJ2-5. The CDR3 loop spans 18 amino acids. CDR1 is SGHRS and CDR2 is YFSETQ in the germline V gene. In DNA form, the CDR3 reads TGCGCCAGCAGCTTGGGTAGCGGGAGTGAGACTTCCGCAGAGACCCAGTACTTC. Residues: CASSLGSGSETSAETQYF.

This clonotype turned up a few times. The chain combines TRBV11-2 with TRBJ1-2, with 9 bases matching TRBD1. Germline CDR1 and CDR2: SGHAT and FQNNGV. CDR3 length equals 14 residues. V lost 4 bases to trimming and J lost 7 bases; unmatched junction nucleotides: 7. The CDR3 DNA sequence: TGTGCCAGCAGCTCGGGGGACAGGGCCGGTGGCTACACCTTC. It codes for CASSSGDRAGGYTF.

This chain connects TRBV28 to TRBJ1-5; the D gene is possibly TRBD1 (6 bases). CDR1 is MDHEN and CDR2 is SYDVKM in the germline V gene. The CDR3 covers 15 residues. Deletions cut 8 bases from V and 4 bases from J, with 18 bases between. The CDR3 protein is CASQVDRLGNQPQHF. The CDR3 bases are TGTGCCAGCCAGGTCGACAGGTTAGGGAATCAGCCCCAGCATTTT.

The V and J genes are TRBV10-2 and TRBJ2-3; 10 positions agree with TRBD2. The V and J ends lost 6 bases and 2 bases, in that order; junction bases with no gene match: 2. The CDR3 spans 14 residues. CDR1 is WSHSY, CDR2 SAAADI, per germline. The CDR3 sequence is CASRGLAYTDTQYF. CDR3 DNA: TGCGCCAGCAGGGGACTAGCGTACACAGATACGCAGTATTTT.